Sequencing of this TCR beta chain was carried out in a study of human T cells and chemical hapten exposure. For the study at large: Across samples, TCR yields varied, mostly owing to small differences in pooled library volumes.

A single record per CDR3 protein comes from TCRdb applying MiXCR to the RACE reads. The sample lists about 350,000 distinct CDR3 sequences, over 5% occurring once. As for time point: pre-sensitization, week 0. Treatment specified: therapeutic diphenylcyclopropenone sensitization with weekly scalp DPC. The CDR3 has 12 amino acids. The ends were cut back, 5 bases at V and 11 bases at J, with 15 bases in the middle. Germline CDR1 reads MNHEY; CDR2 reads SVGEGT. This clonotype occurred a few times. The clonotype comes from a woman aged 18-29 years with alopecia areata. Some clones in this sample may be carry-over from other donors' samples. The sequenced sample was whole blood, obtained in connection with sensitization to the hapten diphenylcyclopropenone (DPC). V and J are TRBV6-2 or TRBV6-3 and TRBJ1-1; D might be TRBD1 (6 bases). Here the CDR3 reads CASSPHDRTAFF. For the CDR3, the DNA is TGTGCCAGCAGTCCCCACGACAGGACCGCTTTCTTT.